This TCR beta chain is drawn from a study of tumor and adjacent non-tumor tissue in lung cancer listed by TCRdb under 2018. With respect to the entire study: Of the cohort, around eleven patients had adenocarcinoma, 2 had squamous cell carcinoma and 1 had small cell lung cancer. The roughly 15 patients were aged about 31 to 85 years, included some 10 men and 5 women, and had TNM stage I to III disease. In total, sequencing yielded fewer than 150 million productive TCRbeta reads, which works out to an average of about 4.17 million reads per sample. The study compared bulk TCRbeta repertoires from lung tumor tissue and matched distant non-tumor lung tissue of some 14 lung cancer patients. Some 31 paired specimens, one tumor and one normal lung sample per patient, were profiled by TCRbeta CDR3 sequencing.

Worth noting for this clonotype: Its antigen specificity is not known. Per-nucleotide qualities are absent, and no much larger clonotype sits a single base away.

Library construction relied on multiplex PCR. Sequencing took place on an Illumina HiSeq 2500. TCRbeta libraries were constructed through three rounds of nested PCR with primers (Table S4) according to protocols adapted from ARM-PCR. Before sequencing, PCR products in the 200-500 bp range were cut out of the gel and cleaned up using the QIAquick gel extraction kit. The paper's processing steps were these. Trimmomatic was used to clean the reads, FLASH was used to merge the reads into complete CDR3 sequences, and MiTCR was used to assign the reads to V(D)J germline segments. Clonal diversity was calculated as the inverse Simpson's index using VDJtools. In-frame sequences without a premature stop codon were defined as productive reads. TCRdb cleaned the public reads at Q25 with fastp, built clones with MiXCR and kept in-frame beta chains. Each entry merges the rows of one CDR3 protein and shows their most common DNA and genes. Here the V and J calls rest on TCRdb's processing, not on the authors' analysis. The sample has 120,000 to 150,000 distinct CDR3 sequences on record, 66% of them singletons. Of the sample, 15% to 20% is held by the ten largest clones.

Results the study describes overall, beyond this receptor: The sequencing platform is not named in the methods, and unique molecular identifiers are not mentioned. TCR diversity was significantly higher in younger patients, and higher tumor TCR diversity was associated with shorter overall and disease-free survival. Tumor tissue showed significantly higher TCR diversity (inverse Simpson) than normal lung tissue, at around 460 vs 160 (P = 0.0075, Mann-Whitney U test). With only roughly 14 patients in the cohort, the authors noted that larger samples and more detailed clinical data are needed. The top 100 clones accounted for a significantly larger cumulative portion of the repertoire in normal lung than in tumor tissue. Peripheral blood was not sequenced, so blood TCRbeta repertoires in these lung cancer patients were not examined.

Bulk unsorted tissue served as the source for RNA extraction, and RNA quality was assessed using a NanoDrop ND-1000 and an Agilent 2100. Donors were newly diagnosed lung cancer patients admitted for thoracic surgery in China between August and November 2014, without prior chemotherapy. Patients who had received previous radiotherapy or chemotherapy, or who had another concurrent cancer, were excluded from the study. Pieces of surgical tissue measuring about 1-2.2 cm3 were kept in RNAlater solution and stored at -80 degrees C until use. The CDR3 contains 13 residues, cysteine and valine counted. Only the CDR3 part of the read is kept: 39 bases, read in frame from the first base.

Sequencing was done on a sample of lung tumor tissue. The V and J genes are TRBV12-3 or TRBV12-4 and TRBJ2-7; the D region may be TRBD1 or TRBD2, each matching 5 bases equally. The receptor was isolated from a man in his 60s with small cell lung cancer. The nucleotide sequence is TGTGCCATCAGTTTATGGGGGTTCTACGAGCAGTACGTC. It encodes CAISLWGFYEQYV.